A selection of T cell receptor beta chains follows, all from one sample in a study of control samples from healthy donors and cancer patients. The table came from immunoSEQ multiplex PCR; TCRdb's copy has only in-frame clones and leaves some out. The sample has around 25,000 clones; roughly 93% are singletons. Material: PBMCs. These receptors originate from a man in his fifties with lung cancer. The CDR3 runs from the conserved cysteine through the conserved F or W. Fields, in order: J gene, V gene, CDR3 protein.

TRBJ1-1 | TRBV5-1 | CASSSGTWGEAFF
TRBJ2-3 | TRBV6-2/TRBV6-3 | CASSYIEDTQYF
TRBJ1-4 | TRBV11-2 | CASSLGEKLFF
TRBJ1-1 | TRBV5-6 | CASSLFDGRNTEAFF
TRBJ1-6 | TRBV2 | CASSEGIDYSPLHF
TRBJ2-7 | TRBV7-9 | CASSLAGGRNYEQYF
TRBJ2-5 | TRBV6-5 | CATQPTFDSQETQYF
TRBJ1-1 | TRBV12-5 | CASGLDDRVAFF
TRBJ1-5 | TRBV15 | CATSRDRIDQPQHF
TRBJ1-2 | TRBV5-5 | CASSLEGQGPYGYTF
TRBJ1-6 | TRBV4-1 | CASSSWDNNSPLHF
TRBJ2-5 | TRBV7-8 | CASSSRGTGGVETQYF
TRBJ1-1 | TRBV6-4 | CASSDSGLSLNTEAFF
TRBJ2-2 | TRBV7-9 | CASSVQGTGELFF
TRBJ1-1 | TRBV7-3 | CASSLQGYTEAFF
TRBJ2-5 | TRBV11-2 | CASSLDFQETQYF
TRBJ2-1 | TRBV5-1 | CASSLQVRGNNEQFF
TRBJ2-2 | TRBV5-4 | CASSFSGTNTGELFF
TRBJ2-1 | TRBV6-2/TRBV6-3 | CASSQSGGQFF
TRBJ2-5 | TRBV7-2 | CASSLLEQETQYF
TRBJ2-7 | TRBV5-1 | CASSGGQGASYEQYF
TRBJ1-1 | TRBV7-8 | CASSLARVTEAFF
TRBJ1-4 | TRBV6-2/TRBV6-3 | CASSYSQRHEKLFF
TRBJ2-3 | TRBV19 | CASGGGQGARDTQYF
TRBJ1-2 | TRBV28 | CASSFGGVRSYGYTF
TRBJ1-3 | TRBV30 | CAWTAINSGNTIYF
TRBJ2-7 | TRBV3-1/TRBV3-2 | CASSQVVVGRGASYEQYF
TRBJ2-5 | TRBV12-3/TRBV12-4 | CASSLGAAETQYF
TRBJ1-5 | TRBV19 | CASKEVPLSNQPQHF
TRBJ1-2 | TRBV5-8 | CASSLATGNYGYTF
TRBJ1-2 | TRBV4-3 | CASSPTRGARYGYTF
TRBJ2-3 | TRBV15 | CATSNRQDSTQYF
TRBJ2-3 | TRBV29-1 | CSVEGGGRPSTDTQYF
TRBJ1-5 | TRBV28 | CASSLWTYRNQPQHF